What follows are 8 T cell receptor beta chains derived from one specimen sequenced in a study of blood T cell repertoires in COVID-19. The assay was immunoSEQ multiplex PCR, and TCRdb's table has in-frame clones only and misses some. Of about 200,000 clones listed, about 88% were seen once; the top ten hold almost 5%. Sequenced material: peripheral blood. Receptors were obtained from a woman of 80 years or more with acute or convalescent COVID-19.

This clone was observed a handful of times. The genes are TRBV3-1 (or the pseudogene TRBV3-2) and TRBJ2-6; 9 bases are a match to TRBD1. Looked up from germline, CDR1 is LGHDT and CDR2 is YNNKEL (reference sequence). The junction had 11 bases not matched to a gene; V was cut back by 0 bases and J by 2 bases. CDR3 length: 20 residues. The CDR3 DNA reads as TGTGCCAGCAGCCAAGATCCCCGGGACAGGGTTCAACCTGGGGCCAACGTCCTGACTTTC. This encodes CASSQDPRDRVQPGANVLTF.

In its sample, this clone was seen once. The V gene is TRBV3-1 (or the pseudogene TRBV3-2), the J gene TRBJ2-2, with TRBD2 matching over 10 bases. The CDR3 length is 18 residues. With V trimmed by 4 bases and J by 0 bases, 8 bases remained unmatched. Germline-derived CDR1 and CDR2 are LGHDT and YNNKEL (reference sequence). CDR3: CASSRPSGGRSNTGELFF. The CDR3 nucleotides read TGTGCCAGCAGCCGTCCTAGCGGGGGTCGATCGAACACCGGGGAGCTGTTTTTT.

This CDR3 is CASSPGDLDEQYF. The CDR3 DNA follows: TGTGCCAGCAGTCCGGGGGACCTCGACGAGCAGTACTTC. The V call is TRBV28, the J call TRBJ2-7, with TRBD2 as a possible D gene (6 bases). The V gene's germline CDR1 is MDHEN and CDR2 SYDVKM. The V and J ends lost 5 bases and 5 bases respectively, with 13 bases between them. The length of the CDR3 is 13 residues.

The CDR3 here is CAGGRGGPYEQYF. The CDR3 nucleotides read TGTGCCGGGGGGCGCGGGGGCCCCTACGAGCAGTACTTC. V is TRBV28 and J is TRBJ2-7; possibly TRBD2 for D (7 bases). The germline V gene has CDR1 MDHEN and CDR2 SYDVKM. Trimming removed 11 bases at V and 2 bases at J, with 16 bases between. This CDR3 comprises 13 residues.

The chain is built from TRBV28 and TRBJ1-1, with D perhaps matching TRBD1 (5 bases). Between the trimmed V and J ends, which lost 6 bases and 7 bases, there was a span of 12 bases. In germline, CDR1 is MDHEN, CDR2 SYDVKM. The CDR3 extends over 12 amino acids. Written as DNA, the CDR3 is TGTGCCAGCAGCTTCCAGGGCCTTGAAGCTTTCTTT. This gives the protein CASSFQGLEAFF.

The chain's CDR3 is CASTNSFPGELFF. The CDR3 nucleotides read TGTGCCAGCACCAATAGCTTTCCAGGGGAGCTGTTTTTT. The V gene is TRBV4-2, the J gene TRBJ2-2; unclear D gene. The germline CDR1 and CDR2 sequences are LGHNA and YNFKEQ. The V gene lost 7 bases and the J gene lost 8 bases, with 14 bases spanning the gap. The CDR3 runs 13 residues.

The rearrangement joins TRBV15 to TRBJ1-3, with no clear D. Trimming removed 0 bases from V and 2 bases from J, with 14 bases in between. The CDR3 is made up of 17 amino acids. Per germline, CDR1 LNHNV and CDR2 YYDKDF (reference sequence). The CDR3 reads CATSRDLARRAGNTIYF. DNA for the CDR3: TGTGCCACCAGCAGAGATTTGGCCAGGCGGGCTGGAAACACCATATATTTT. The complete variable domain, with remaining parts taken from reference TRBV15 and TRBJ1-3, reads DAMVIQNPRYQVTQFGKPVTLSCSQTLNHNVMYWYQQKSSQAPKLLFHYYDKDFNNEADTPDNFQSRRPNTSFCFLDIRSPGLGDTAMYLCATSRDLARRAGNTIYFGEGSWLTVV.

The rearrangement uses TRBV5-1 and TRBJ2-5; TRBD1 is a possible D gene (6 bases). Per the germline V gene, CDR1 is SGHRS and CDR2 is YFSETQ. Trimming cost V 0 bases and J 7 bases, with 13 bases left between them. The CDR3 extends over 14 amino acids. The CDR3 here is CASSLAPETGTQYF. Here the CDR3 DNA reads TGCGCCAGCAGCTTGGCCCCCGAGACAGGGACCCAGTACTTC.